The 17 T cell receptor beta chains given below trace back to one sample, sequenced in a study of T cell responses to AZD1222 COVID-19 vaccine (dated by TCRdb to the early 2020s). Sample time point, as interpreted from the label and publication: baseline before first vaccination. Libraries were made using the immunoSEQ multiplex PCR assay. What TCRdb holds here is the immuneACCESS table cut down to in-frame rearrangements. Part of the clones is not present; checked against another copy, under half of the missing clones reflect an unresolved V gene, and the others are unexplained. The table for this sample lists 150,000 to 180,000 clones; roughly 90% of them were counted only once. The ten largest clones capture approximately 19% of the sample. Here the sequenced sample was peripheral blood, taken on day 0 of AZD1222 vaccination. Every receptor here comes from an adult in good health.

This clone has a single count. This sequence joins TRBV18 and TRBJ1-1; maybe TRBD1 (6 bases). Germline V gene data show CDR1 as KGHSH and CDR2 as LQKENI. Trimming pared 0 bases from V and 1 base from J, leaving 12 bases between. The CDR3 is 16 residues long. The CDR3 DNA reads TGTGCCAGCTCACCACCCCAGGGGTGGGGGAACACTGAAGCTTTCTTT. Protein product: CASSPPQGWGNTEAFF.

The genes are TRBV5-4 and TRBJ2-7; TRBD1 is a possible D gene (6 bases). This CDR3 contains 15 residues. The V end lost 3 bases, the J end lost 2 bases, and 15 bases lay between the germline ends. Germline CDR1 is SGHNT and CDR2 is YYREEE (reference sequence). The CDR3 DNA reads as TGTGCCAGCAGCTCTGGACAGATCAGGGCCTACGAGCAGTACTTC. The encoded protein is CASSSGQIRAYEQYF.

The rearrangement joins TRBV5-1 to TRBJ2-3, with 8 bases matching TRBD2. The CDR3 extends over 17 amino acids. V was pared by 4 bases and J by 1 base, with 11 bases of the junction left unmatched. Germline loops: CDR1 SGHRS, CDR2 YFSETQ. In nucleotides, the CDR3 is TGCGCCAGCAGCCACCTAATAGGCGGGAGGCGCACAGATACGCAGTATTTT. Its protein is CASSHLIGGRRTDTQYF.

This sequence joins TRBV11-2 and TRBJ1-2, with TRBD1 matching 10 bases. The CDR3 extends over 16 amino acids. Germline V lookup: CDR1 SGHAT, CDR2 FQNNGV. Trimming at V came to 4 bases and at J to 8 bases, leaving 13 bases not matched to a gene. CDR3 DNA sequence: TGTGCCAGCAGCTCTCCTTCCGGGACAGGGGTGAGGGGCTACACCTTC. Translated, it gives CASSSPSGTGVRGYTF.

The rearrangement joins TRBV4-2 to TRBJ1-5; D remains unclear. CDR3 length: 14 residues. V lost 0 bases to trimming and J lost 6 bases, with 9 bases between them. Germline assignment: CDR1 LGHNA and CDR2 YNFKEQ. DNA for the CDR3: TGTGCCAGCAGCCAAGATCCCACCCGTCAGCCCCAGCATTTT. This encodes CASSQDPTRQPQHF.

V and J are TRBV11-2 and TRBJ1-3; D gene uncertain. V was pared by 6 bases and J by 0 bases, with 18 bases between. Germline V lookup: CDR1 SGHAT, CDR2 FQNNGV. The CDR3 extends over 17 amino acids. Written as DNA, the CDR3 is TGTGCCAGCAGGAGATTTAGGGAGAGAGACTCTGGAAACACCATATATTTT. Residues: CASRRFRERDSGNTIYF. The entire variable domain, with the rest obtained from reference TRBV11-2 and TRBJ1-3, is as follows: EAGVAQSPRYKIIEKRQSVAFWCNPISGHATLYWYQQILGQGPKLLIQFQNNGVVDDSQLPKDRFSAERLKGVDSTLKIQPAKLEDSAVYLCASRRFRERDSGNTIYFGEGSWLTVV.

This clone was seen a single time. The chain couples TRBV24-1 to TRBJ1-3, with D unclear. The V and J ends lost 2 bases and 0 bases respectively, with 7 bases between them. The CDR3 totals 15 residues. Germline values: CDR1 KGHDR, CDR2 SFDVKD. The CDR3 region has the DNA TGTGCCACCAGTGATTCCCGGAGCTCTGGAAACACCATATATTTT. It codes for CATSDSRSSGNTIYF.

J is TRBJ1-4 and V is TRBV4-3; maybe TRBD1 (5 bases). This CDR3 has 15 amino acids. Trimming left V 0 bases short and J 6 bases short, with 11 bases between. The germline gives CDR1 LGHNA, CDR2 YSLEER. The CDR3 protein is CASSQEGVGYEKLFF. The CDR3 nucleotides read TGCGCCAGCAGCCAAGAAGGGGTGGGGTATGAAAAACTGTTTTTT.

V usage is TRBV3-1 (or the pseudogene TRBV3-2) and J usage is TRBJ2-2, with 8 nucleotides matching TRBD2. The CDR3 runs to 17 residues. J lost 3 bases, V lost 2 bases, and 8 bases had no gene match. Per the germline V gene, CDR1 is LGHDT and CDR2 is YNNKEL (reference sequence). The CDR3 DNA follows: TGTGCCAGCAGCCAAAGGGGCGGGGGGCCCGACACCGGGGAGCTGTTTTTT. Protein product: CASSQRGGGPDTGELFF.

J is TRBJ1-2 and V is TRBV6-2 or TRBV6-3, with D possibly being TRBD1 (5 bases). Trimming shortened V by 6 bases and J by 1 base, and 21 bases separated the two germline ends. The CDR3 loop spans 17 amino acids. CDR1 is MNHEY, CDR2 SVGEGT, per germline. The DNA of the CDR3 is TGTGCCAGCAGCCCCCCGGAGACAGACTATCTTAACTATGGCTACACCTTC. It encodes CASSPPETDYLNYGYTF.

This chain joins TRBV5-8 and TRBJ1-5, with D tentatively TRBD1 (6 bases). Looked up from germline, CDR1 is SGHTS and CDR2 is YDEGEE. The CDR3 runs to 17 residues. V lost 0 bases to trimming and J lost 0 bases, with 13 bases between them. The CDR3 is CASSLVSGGDSNQPQHF. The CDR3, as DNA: TGTGCCAGCAGCTTGGTTTCCGGGGGCGATAGCAATCAGCCCCAGCATTTT.

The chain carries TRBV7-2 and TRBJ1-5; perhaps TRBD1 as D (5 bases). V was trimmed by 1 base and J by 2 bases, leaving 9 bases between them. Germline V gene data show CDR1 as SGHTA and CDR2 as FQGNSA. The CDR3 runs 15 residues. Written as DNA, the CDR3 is TGTGCCAGCAGCTTAGTAGGGGAGGGCAATCAGCCCCAGCATTTT. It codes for CASSLVGEGNQPQHF.

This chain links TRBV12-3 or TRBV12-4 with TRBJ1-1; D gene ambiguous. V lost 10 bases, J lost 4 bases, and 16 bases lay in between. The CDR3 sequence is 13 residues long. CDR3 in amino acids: CATLVSPGTEAFF. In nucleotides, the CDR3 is TGTGCCACCCTAGTTTCCCCCGGCACTGAAGCTTTCTTT.

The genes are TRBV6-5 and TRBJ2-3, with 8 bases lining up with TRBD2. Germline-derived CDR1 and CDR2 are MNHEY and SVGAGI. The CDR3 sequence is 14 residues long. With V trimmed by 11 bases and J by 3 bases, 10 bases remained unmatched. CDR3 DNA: TGTGCCGGGGGCGGGAGGAGTCGGACAGATACGCAGTATTTT. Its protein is CAGGGRSRTDTQYF.

CDR3 loop: CASSFLDNEQFF. DNA for the CDR3: TGTGCCAGCAGCTTTCTCGACAATGAGCAGTTCTTC. The rearrangement links TRBV5-5 to TRBJ2-1; D call uncertain. The CDR3 runs to 12 residues. The germline V and J ends were trimmed by 2 bases and 5 bases, with 5 bases remaining between them. Germline values: CDR1 SGHKS, CDR2 YYEKEE (reference sequence).

CDR3 bases: TGCAGCGTTCGGCCTGGGACGGTCGTGGAGCAGTACTTC. Amino acids: CSVRPGTVVEQYF. V gene TRBV29-1 combines with J gene TRBJ2-7; D may correspond to TRBD1 or TRBD2 (5 bases each). The CDR3 totals 13 residues. V lost 5 bases to trimming and J lost 7 bases, with 18 bases between them. The germline gives CDR1 SQVTM, CDR2 ANQGSEA.

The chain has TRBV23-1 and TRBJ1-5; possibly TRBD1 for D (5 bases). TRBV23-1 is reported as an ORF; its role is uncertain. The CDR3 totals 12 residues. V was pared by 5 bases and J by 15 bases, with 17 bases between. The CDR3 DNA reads TGCGCCAGCAGTTTTGGACGTGTGGGGGGGCATTTT. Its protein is CASSFGRVGGHF.